This note documents a single TCR beta chain sequence. There were only Caucasian adults among the donors, and all lived in Nashville, Tennessee. Once extracted for a subset, genomic DNA was divided evenly among several immunoSEQ plates. Authors' analysis steps: With immunoSEQ giving junction-only sequences and no quality scores, filtering differed. Only in-frame clones appear in the TCRdb table, and some are missing; sequencing was by immunoSEQ multiplex PCR. The V and J calls and the clone size are those of that table, but D and trimming were determined from the DNA. The sample includes about a million clones, roughly 80% of them seen just once. These data originate in a study of shared clonotypes between healthy human individuals. The CDR3 extends over 16 amino acids. Trimming removed 4 bases from V and 4 bases from J; junction bases left unmatched: 9. The germline V gene encodes CDR1 MDHEN and CDR2 SYDVKM.

The clonotype originates from a man aged 18 to 30 in good health. Some clones in this sample may be carry-over from other donors' samples. Source material: memory CD4+ T cells from PBMCs. Subset denoted: CD45RA-negative fraction. The chain recombines TRBV28 with TRBJ1-4; TRBD1 matches 7 bases. In DNA form, the CDR3 reads TGTGCCAGCAGTTCCGGAGGGACAGCAATTAATGAAAAACTGTTTTTT. Translating it yields CASSSGGTAINEKLFF.